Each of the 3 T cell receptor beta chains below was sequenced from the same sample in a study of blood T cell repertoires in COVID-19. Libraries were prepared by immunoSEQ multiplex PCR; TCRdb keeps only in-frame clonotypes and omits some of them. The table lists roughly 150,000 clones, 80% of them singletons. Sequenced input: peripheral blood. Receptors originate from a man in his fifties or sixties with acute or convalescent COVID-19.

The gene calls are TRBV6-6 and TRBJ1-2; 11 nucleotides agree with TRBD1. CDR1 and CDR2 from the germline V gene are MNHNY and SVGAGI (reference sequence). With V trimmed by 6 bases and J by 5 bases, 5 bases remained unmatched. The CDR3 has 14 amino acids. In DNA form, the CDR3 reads TGTGCCAGCAGCCGTGGACAGGGGGCGTATGGCTACACCTTC. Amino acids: CASSRGQGAYGYTF.

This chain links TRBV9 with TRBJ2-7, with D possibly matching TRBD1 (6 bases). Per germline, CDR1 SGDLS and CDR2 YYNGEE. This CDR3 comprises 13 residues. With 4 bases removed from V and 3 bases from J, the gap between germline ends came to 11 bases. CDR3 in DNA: TGTGCCAGCAGCCCCTCACAGGGCTACGAGCAGTACTTC. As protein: CASSPSQGYEQYF.

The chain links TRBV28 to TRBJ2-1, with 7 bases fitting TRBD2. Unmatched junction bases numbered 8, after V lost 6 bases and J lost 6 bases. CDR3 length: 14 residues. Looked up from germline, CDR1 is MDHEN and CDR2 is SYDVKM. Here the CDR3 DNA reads TGTGCCAGCAGCCAGACTAGCAGCCCCAATGAGCAGTTCTTC. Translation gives CASSQTSSPNEQFF.